This T cell receptor beta chain stems from a study of T cells after yellow fever vaccination. Points on this clonotype: Its antigen is still unknown.

Study outcomes and limitations: Highly abundant clonotypes carried over from the bulk population could end up in FACS-sorted repertoires as contaminants.

The germline CDR1 and CDR2 sequences are SGHRS and YFSETQ. Deletions cut 4 bases from V and 5 bases from J, with 15 bases between. The CDR3 is made up of 14 amino acids. Template switching by 5'RACE produced TCR cDNA, adding a universal primer site and UMIs. A single record per CDR3 protein comes from TCRdb applying MiXCR to the 5' RACE reads. The sample lists about 500,000 distinct CDR3 sequences, about a sixth occurring once. The sequence derives from a man younger than 35 who received the YFV17D yellow fever vaccine. The J gene is TRBJ1-2, the V gene TRBV5-1, with no clear D. Source: PBMCs, taken 5 days after the first yellow fever vaccination. CDR3 protein: CASSPGELGYGYTF. In DNA, the CDR3 is TGCGCCAGCAGCCCCGGGGAGCTGGGATATGGCTACACCTTC.